The clone carrying this T cell receptor beta chain has only a few counts. The germline CDR1 and CDR2 sequences are SNHLY and FYNNEI. This CDR3 contains 14 residues. PCR primers comprised 60 Vbeta and 13 Jbeta primers. The protocol was immunoSEQ multiplex PCR, while the TCRdb copy is restricted to in-frame clones and leaves out a portion. The sample has 130,000 or so clones, 74% seen once. The sample originates from a study of cytomegalovirus exposure and HLA in healthy donors. Study context: Roughly 180 million T cells yielded approximately 110 million unique TCR beta sequences in earlier analysis.

The sequenced material came from PBMCs. The sequence derives from a man aged 40-50 years in good health and CMV-seropositive. The rearrangement links TRBV2 to TRBJ2-5; TRBD1 matches at 9 bases. The J call may be faulty, since TRBJ2-7 better matches the DNA end. CDR3 region: CASTEQGASNEQYF. The CDR3, as DNA: TGTGCCAGCACCGAACAGGGGGCGAGTAACGAGCAGTACTTC.